What follows is one T cell receptor beta chain and its context. This entry belongs to a study of blood T cell repertoires in COVID-19. This CDR3 comprises 11 residues. V shed 5 bases and J 15 bases; nucleotides not matched to a gene: 6. Under the authors' procedure: Reference gene primers were amplified, and this amplification served to estimate nucleated cell counts. Sequenced by immunoSEQ multiplex PCR; TCRdb stores in-frame clones only, minus some. Clone size and V and J calls were adopted from that table, with D and trimming inferred from the DNA. The sample comprises a few hundred thousand clones, more than 75% of which are singletons, and over 0.95% rests with the top ten.

The chain employs TRBV12-3 or TRBV12-4 and TRBJ2-1, with TRBD1 matching 8 bases. The source of this sequence is a human donor with acute or convalescent COVID-19. The donor label of this sample is uncertain. The sample consisted of peripheral blood. The CDR3 loop reads CASSRTGIPFF. In nucleotides, the CDR3 is TGTGCCAGCAGTCGGACAGGGATCCCGTTCTTC.